This is a list of T cell receptor beta chains from one sample in a study of CD8+ T cells in alopecia areata. Assay: immunoSEQ multiplex PCR; the TCRdb copy retains only in-frame clones and omits some. The sample contains about 250,000 clones, about three fifths of which appear only once. The sample consisted of CD4+ T cells sorted from blood, taken around week 54, from a patient treated with tofacitinib. The receptors stem from a human donor with alopecia areata. The conserved cysteine and the conserved F or W are not part of the CDR3 here. Fields, in order: J gene, V gene, CDR3 protein.

TRBJ2-4,TRBV30,AWKIGGLAKNIQY
TRBJ2-1,TRBV29-1,SVEGTAISYNEQF
TRBJ2-1,TRBV29-1,SVRGAEQF
TRBJ1-2,TRBV18,ASSPLGQNYGYT
TRBJ1-2,TRBV7-9,ASSPSSPGANYGYT
TRBJ2-2,TRBV7-8,ASSLGNTGELF
TRBJ1-2,TRBV30,AWFRTESYGYT
TRBJ2-3,TRBV19,ASSIDRGLRPQY
TRBJ1-6,TRBV5-1,ASSLDAPGNSPLH
TRBJ2-5,TRBV13,ASSLLVPAETQY
TRBJ2-5,TRBV25-1,ASSVLETQY
TRBJ1-3,TRBV29-1,SGQSSGNTIY
TRBJ1-4,TRBV27,ASSFTWKSEKLF
TRBJ2-7,TRBV2,ASREPGQALSYEQY
TRBJ2-5,TRBV29-1,SGSQETQY
TRBJ2-4,TRBV7-9,ASSSGQLSIQY
TRBJ1-6,TRBV25-1,ASTKSSYNSPLH
TRBJ2-7,TRBV29-1,SVDRTRDGTYEQY
TRBJ1-4,TRBV27,ASSPTSRTNEKLF
TRBJ2-6,TRBV5-1,ASTTLGTGAGANVLT
TRBJ2-7,TRBV2,ASSALGGGLSYEQY
TRBJ2-3,TRBV4-1,ASTRGDGADTQY
TRBJ2-3,TRBV29-1,SVEGGRGTDTQY
TRBJ2-2,TRBV9,ASSVIGGGELF
TRBJ1-1,TRBV5-1,ASSPWTGVEAF
TRBJ1-1,TRBV5-1,ASSLIGPGYPEAF
TRBJ2-3,TRBV23-1,ASSHSSRRHTTPGDTQY
TRBJ1-1,TRBV2,ASSEDWVEAF
TRBJ2-7,TRBV25-1,ASSESGPISSYEQY
TRBJ2-3,TRBV4-3,ASSPRREAGSTDTQY
TRBJ1-1,TRBV29-1,SVEGTNTEAF
TRBJ2-7,TRBV29-1,SVESGGYEQY
TRBJ2-3,TRBV7-2,ASSFDRPTDTQY
TRBJ1-1,TRBV5-1,ASSLVGEVRPEAF
TRBJ2-2,TRBV11-2,ASTLRHANTGELF
TRBJ1-4,TRBV7-9,ASSPGGGNEKLF
TRBJ2-3,TRBV7-2,ASSLAADTDTQY
TRBJ2-3,TRBV4-1,ASSQRGVRITDTQY
TRBJ1-1,TRBV2,ASSGQLNTEAF
TRBJ2-7,TRBV29-1,SVDRWVAGKGYEQY
TRBJ1-1,TRBV4-3,ASSKMGLDTEAF
TRBJ2-2,TRBV7-3,ASSPRGSGELF
TRBJ1-5,TRBV29-1,SVQQGNQPQH
TRBJ1-1,TRBV7-3,ASSLQGGTEAF
TRBJ2-2,TRBV7-2,ASSQSRNTGELF
TRBJ2-1,TRBV6-5,ASWGPGSSYNEQF
TRBJ1-5,TRBV7-2,ASSLVGGQPQH
TRBJ1-5,TRBV29-1,SVGRGGNQPQH
TRBJ2-2,TRBV2,ASLITGELF
TRBJ1-6,TRBV30,AWSPPGGGYNSPLH
TRBJ1-2,TRBV4-2,ASSQDGGPANGYT
TRBJ2-7,TRBV5-1,ASSLDRAEGEQY